This TCR beta chain was profiled in a study of T-cell memory formation after mild COVID-19. TCRdb independently ran MiXCR on the 5' RACE reads; one entry per CDR3 protein. The data contain more than 10,000 distinct CDR3 sequences, about a sixth of them singletons. The germline V gene encodes CDR1 SGHTA and CDR2 FQGTGA. Trimming removed 5 bases from V and 9 bases from J, with 11 bases in between. The CDR3 contains 12 residues. The material sequenced was PBMCs or a T cell subset sorted from them (not recorded which). The receptor comes from a man aged 18 to 35 who had mild COVID-19 (a few samples of this study predate the infection). Cell type and time point are not known. This chain joins TRBV7-3 and TRBJ2-1; TRBD2 is a possible D gene (6 bases). The CDR3 DNA reads as TGTGCCAGCAGCACCATGGGGGGTGAGCAGTTCTTC. Translation gives CASSTMGGEQFF.